This is a list of T cell receptor beta chains from one sample in a study of CD8 T cells in Susac syndrome. TCRdb passed the immunoSEQ multiplex PCR reads through MiXCR, listing each CDR3 protein once. Of fewer than 65,000 distinct CDR3 sequences listed, more than 80% are singletons. Sequencing was carried out using CD8+ T cells from PBMCs. Receptors originate from a human donor in good health. Each CDR3 is given with its conserved first and last residue. A D gene is named only where the DNA matches it firmly. Some rows have no size entry. The others give once, few or many, or a class for an expanded clone.

CDR3 length	V gene	J gene	clone size	D gene	CDR3 DNA	CDR3 protein
15	TRBV7-6	TRBJ2-1	.	TRBD2	TGTGCCAGCAGCTCGACTAGCACGGGATACAATGAGCAGTTCTTC	CASSSTSTGYNEQFF
15	TRBV6-5	TRBJ1-4	.	TRBD1	TGTGCCAGCAGTTACAACGGACAGGGAGGTGAAAAACTGTTTTTT	CASSYNGQGGEKLFF
19	TRBV19	TRBJ1-6	.	.	TGTGCCAGTAGTGACCCCGGTGACAGGCCCAGCTCCTATAATTCACCCCTCCACTTT	CASSDPGDRPSSYNSPLHF
14	TRBV14	TRBJ2-1	.	.	TGTGCCAGCAGCCACCTGGACAGTAACAATGAGCAGTTCTTC	CASSHLDSNNEQFF
14	TRBV20-1	TRBJ1-1	.	.	TGCAGTGCCCTCCCTGTTGGGGCCGGCACTGAAGCTTTCTTT	CSALPVGAGTEAFF
14	TRBV12-3/TRBV12-4	TRBJ1-5	.	.	TGTGCCAGCAGTTTGAAGGCCCTCAATCAGCCCCAGCATTTT	CASSLKALNQPQHF
13	TRBV7-3	TRBJ1-1	.	.	TGTGCCAGCAGCTTAGGCAGTACCACTGAAGCTTTCTTT	CASSLGSTTEAFF
13	TRBV6-4	TRBJ2-2	.	.	TGTGCCAGCAGTGAATCCGTCACCGGGGAGCTGTTTTTT	CASSESVTGELFF
15	TRBV5-1	TRBJ2-4	once	TRBD1	TGCGCCAGCAGCTTCCTTCAGGGGGCCGCGTACATTCAGTACTTC	CASSFLQGAAYIQYF
13	TRBV20-1	TRBJ1-2	.	.	TGCAGTGCTCCGGGAGGAACCTCCTATGGCTACACCTTC	CSAPGGTSYGYTF
12	TRBV11-2	TRBJ1-1	.	.	TGTGCCAGCAGCTTAGCCAGGAGTGAAGCTTTCTTT	CASSLARSEAFF
14	TRBV29-1	TRBJ2-2	few	TRBD2	TGCAGCGTCGCAGGCGGGGGGGGTACCGGGGAGCTGTTTTTT	CSVAGGGGTGELFF
18	TRBV28	TRBJ2-1	.	TRBD2	TGTGCCAGCAGTTTATCGGCCGCGACTAGCGATTCCTACAATGAGCAGTTCTTC	CASSLSAATSDSYNEQFF
13	TRBV29-1	TRBJ2-7	once	.	TGCAGCGTTGAAGTCAAACAGGGTTACGAGCAGTACTTC	CSVEVKQGYEQYF
15	TRBV5-4	TRBJ2-6	.	.	TGTGCCAGCAGCTTTTCGGACTCTGGGGCCAACGTCCTGACTTTC	CASSFSDSGANVLTF
17	TRBV20-1	TRBJ2-6	.	TRBD1	TGCAGTGCTAGAAGGACAGGGGACGTCTCTGGGGCCAACGTCCTGACTTTC	CSARRTGDVSGANVLTF
18	TRBV7-9	TRBJ2-1	.	TRBD1	TGTGCCAGCAGCTCCACAAAGGGGGGACAGGGAGGTAGGAATGAGCAGTTCTTC	CASSSTKGGQGGRNEQFF
15	TRBV7-6	TRBJ2-7	few	TRBD1	TGTGCCAGCAGCTTGGGGACAGGGGGCTCCTACGAGCAGTACTTC	CASSLGTGGSYEQYF
13	TRBV24-1	TRBJ2-5	.	.	TGTGCCACCAGTGAAACCGGAAAAGAGACCCAGTACTTC	CATSETGKETQYF
16	TRBV27	TRBJ2-7	.	TRBD2	TGTGCCAGCAGCACCGGCGGGGGGTCCTCGTTGCGCGAGCAGTACTTC	CASSTGGGSSLREQYF
15	TRBV7-7	TRBJ2-5	.	TRBD2	TGTGCCAGCAGCCTATCGACTAGCGGCCAAGAGACCCAGTACTTC	CASSLSTSGQETQYF
16	TRBV20-1	TRBJ1-1	.	TRBD1	TGCAGTGCTAGAGATTGGTCGACAGGGCCGCACACTGAAGCTTTCTTT	CSARDWSTGPHTEAFF
15	TRBV11-2	TRBJ2-1	.	.	TGTGCCAGCAGCGAAGATGACAGGGAGGTCAATGAGCAGTTCTTC	CASSEDDREVNEQFF
15	TRBV27	TRBJ2-3	.	.	TGTGCCAGCAGTTTAGTGGGTCCTCCCACGAATACGCAGTATTTT	CASSLVGPPTNTQYF
17	TRBV5-4	TRBJ2-1	once	TRBD1	TGTGCCAGCAGCCACCACCCCGGGACAGTGGGGTACAATGAGCAGTTCTTC	CASSHHPGTVGYNEQFF
13	TRBV6-6	TRBJ2-7	.	.	TGTGCCAGCAGTTACGTCCCCGGTTCGGAACAGTACTTC	CASSYVPGSEQYF
17	TRBV6-2/TRBV6-3	TRBJ2-2	few	TRBD2	TGTGCCAGCACCGAAAGAGCGGGGGGCTCCTCCACCGGGGAGCTGTTTTTT	CASTERAGGSSTGELFF
16	TRBV21-1	TRBJ1-5	.	.	TGTGCCAGCAGCAAAACTCGCGAGAATAGCAATCAGCCCCAGCATTTT	CASSKTRENSNQPQHF
14	TRBV6-2/TRBV6-3	TRBJ1-5	.	.	TGTGCCAGCAGTTACGGACTGTCCAATCAGCCCCAGCATTTT	CASSYGLSNQPQHF
16	TRBV4-3	TRBJ2-4	.	.	TGCGCCAGCAGCCAAGAAAGGTCCGTCGGGGGAAACATTCAGTACTTC	CASSQERSVGGNIQYF
14	TRBV7-9	TRBJ1-6	.	.	TGTGCCAGCAGCTCAACAGGGCCCAATTCACCCCTCCACTTT	CASSSTGPNSPLHF
14	TRBV7-3	TRBJ1-1	.	.	TGTGCCAGCAGCCGAGGGCCCCGAGCGGCTGAAGCTTTCTTT	CASSRGPRAAEAFF